A selection of T cell receptor beta chains follows, all from one sample in a study of cytomegalovirus exposure and HLA in healthy donors. Method: immunoSEQ multiplex PCR; TCRdb's copy keeps in-frame clones and lacks some. The sample has some 54,000 clones; around 80% are singletons. What was sequenced was PBMCs. The receptors shown here come from a male donor in good health and CMV-seronegative. Both conserved end residues are trimmed from each CDR3. The D gene is left open where the match is weak.

v_call	d_call	j_call	cdr3_aa
TRBV5-4	TRBD1	TRBJ2-7	ASSIRTGAAYEQY
TRBV27	TRBD1	TRBJ2-2	ASSFRTGLNTGELF
TRBV11-1	TRBD1	TRBJ2-7	ASSGTGGINEQY
TRBV27	TRBD2	TRBJ2-4	ANSLSAGVGNIQY
TRBV27	.	TRBJ2-5	ASRQSSVWRETQY
TRBV5-1	TRBD2	TRBJ2-3	ASSSGLAGRTDTQY
TRBV6-5	.	TRBJ1-2	ASTRQPATGYT
TRBV7-9	.	TRBJ2-7	SSSLYSSTYEQY
TRBV6-6	TRBD1	TRBJ2-7	ASSYGTGGSYEQY
TRBV4-3	.	TRBJ2-5	ASSQDFSSGETQY
TRBV5-1	TRBD1	TRBJ1-4	ASSLADRGREKLF
TRBV7-2	.	.	ASSSLGLQTYEQY
TRBV29-1	.	TRBJ1-3	SVAGQGNTIY
TRBV7-3	.	TRBJ2-2	ASSLTAGQGNTGELF
TRBV7-2	.	TRBJ1-2	ASSLGGQSYGYT
TRBV2	.	TRBJ1-6	ASSELWSGANSPLH
TRBV19	.	TRBJ1-1	ASSIPGRNMNTEAF
TRBV29-1	.	TRBJ1-1	SVEGGEIGAEAF
TRBV6-5	.	TRBJ2-6	ASQTGANVLT
TRBV19	TRBD2	TRBJ2-7	ASSTIAGYEQY
TRBV5-1	TRBD1	TRBJ2-7	ASRNLWDRGSYEQY
TRBV30	TRBD2	TRBJ2-7	ASGLADEQY
TRBV11-2	TRBD1	TRBJ1-4	ASSPRTGVYTNEKLF
TRBV18	TRBD2	TRBJ2-3	ASLLAGGTDTQY
TRBV5-1	.	TRBJ1-2	ASSLAYREGGYT
TRBV7-2	TRBD1	TRBJ2-6	ASSKDRGYGANVLT
TRBV30	.	TRBJ1-1	AWRTSLTEAF
TRBV7-2	TRBD2	TRBJ2-3	ASSLVGLSGGAGDTQY
TRBV7-2	.	TRBJ1-2	ASSPRALGSYGYT
TRBV12-5	TRBD2	TRBJ2-5	ASGLGTGGWETQY
TRBV11-2	.	TRBJ1-2	ASSPLGAYGYT
TRBV6-5	.	TRBJ1-2	ASSYVQGGGYGYT
TRBV7-2	.	TRBJ2-2	ASSFGGSGTGELF
TRBV9	.	TRBJ1-1	ASSAGRGETEAF
TRBV5-5	.	TRBJ1-1	ASRQWTDQREAF
TRBV5-1	TRBD1	TRBJ1-1	ASRTTGDTLNTEAF
TRBV5-4	.	TRBJ2-7	ASSLGASSRDYEQY
TRBV6-6	.	TRBJ1-1	ASSVSGDGTEAF
TRBV5-1	TRBD1	TRBJ1-1	ASSLRQGGMNTEAF
TRBV6-6	.	TRBJ1-1	ASTRAFTEAF
TRBV9	.	TRBJ1-4	ASSVTGGANEKLF
TRBV5-1	TRBD2	TRBJ2-3	ATASGESTDTQY
TRBV25-1	TRBD2	TRBJ2-5	ASTPSGLKTQY
TRBV5-1	TRBD1	TRBJ2-1	ASSYNGQGQYNEQF
TRBV7-7	TRBD1	TRBJ2-7	ASSQGQGGSYEQY
TRBV4-2	TRBD2	TRBJ2-1	ASSQHLLAGNYNEQF
TRBV7-2	TRBD2	TRBJ2-2	ASERGANTGELF
TRBV23-1	TRBD1	TRBJ1-2	ASIQPGQGNGTNYGYT
TRBV27	.	TRBJ2-3	ASSLWGLNTDTQY
TRBV4-3	.	TRBJ1-2	ASSQDYRSANYGYT
TRBV10-3	.	TRBJ2-3	AISTSTDTQY
TRBV7-9	.	.	ASSASGTTYEQY
TRBV7-9	TRBD1	TRBJ1-2	ASSPSGQGSGYT
TRBV10-3	TRBD1	TRBJ1-2	AISDSEQGGYGYT
TRBV18	TRBD1	TRBJ1-1	ASSGTGGIDTEAF
TRBV6-1	TRBD1	TRBJ1-2	ASRPGQDYGYT
TRBV5-4	TRBD1	TRBJ2-3	ASRRTGGPDTQY
TRBV19	TRBD1	TRBJ2-7	ASSPIQGAVYEQY
TRBV7-3	TRBD1	TRBJ2-3	ASSSRRSSRGRADTQY
TRBV4-3	.	TRBJ2-3	ASSQVYAGNTDTQY